The 20 T cell receptor beta chains below were found in one sample sequenced in a study of Graves' ophthalmopathy and Graves' hyperthyroidism (dated 2018 in TCRdb). For sequencing, an Illumina HiSeq 2000 was employed. For repertoire sequencing, TCR beta CDR3 regions were amplified from RNA transcripts. The first round was an RT-PCR using HTBI primers with the Qiagen OneStep RT-PCR kit, and this first round was followed by a second-round multiplex PCR, then size selection and purification. TCRdb took the public reads, trimmed them with fastp at Q25, ran MiXCR for clone calling and kept in-frame beta chains. Identical CDR3 proteins give one entry, which carries the most common genes and DNA. The sample table records over a million distinct CDR3 sequences; approximately 35% of these occur just once. Approximately 12% of the sample goes to the ten largest clones. The specimen was peripheral blood or thyroid tissue (not recorded which). The receptors stem from an adult man with Graves' hyperthyroidism.

This clonotype showed up many times. V usage is TRBV14 and J usage is TRBJ2-7, with D unclear. V lost 0 bases, J lost 3 bases, and 12 bases lay in between. The V gene's germline CDR1 is SGHDN and CDR2 FVKESK. The CDR3 has 15 amino acids. DNA of the CDR3: TGTGCCAGCAGCCAAGACTCCACTCGGCGCTACGAGCAGTACTTC. Residues: CASSQDSTRRYEQYF.

This clonotype was observed at least ten times. This chain uses TRBV7-6 with TRBJ2-5, with 7 positions matching TRBD1. Germline V gives CDR1 SGHVS, CDR2 FNYEAQ. The V gene end was trimmed by 3 bases and the J gene end by 0 bases; junction bases not matched to a gene: 4. The CDR3 is 15 residues long. CDR3 in amino acids: CASSFLGQDQETQYF. The CDR3 nucleotides read TGTGCCAGCAGCTTTCTTGGACAGGACCAAGAGACCCAGTACTTC.

The V call is TRBV7-6, the J call TRBJ1-5; TRBD1 might be the D (5 bases). Trimming cost V 4 bases and J 3 bases, with 16 bases left between them. The CDR3 is 16 amino acids. CDR1 is SGHVS, CDR2 FNYEAQ, per germline. CDR3: CASSYYGGMINQPQHF. The CDR3 DNA is TGTGCCAGCAGCTATTATGGGGGGATGATCAATCAGCCCCAGCATTTT. The variable domain in full, with the rest retrieved from reference TRBV7-6 and TRBJ1-5, is GAGVSQSPRYKVTKRGQDVALRCDPISGHVSLYWYRQALGQGPEFLTYFNYEAQQDKSGLPNDRFSAERPEGSISTLTIQRTEQRDSAMYRCASSYYGGMINQPQHFGDGTRLSIL.

This clonotype has a handful of counts. V is TRBV29-1 and J is TRBJ1-3; D remains ambiguous. The germline V gene has CDR1 SQVTM and CDR2 ANQGSEA. Trimming pared 4 bases from V and 2 bases from J, leaving 9 bases between. This CDR3 spans 13 amino acids. CDR3 in amino acids: CSVVWVTGNTIYF. In DNA, the CDR3 is TGCAGCGTTGTTTGGGTAACTGGAAACACCATATATTTT.

This clonotype has at least ten counts. The chain joins TRBV19 to TRBJ1-2; no clear D. Germline-derived CDR1 and CDR2 are LNHDA and SQIVND (reference sequence). V lost 5 bases and J 2 bases, leaving 12 bases between the germline ends. CDR3 length: 14 residues. The DNA for the CDR3 is TGTGCCAGTAGTCCCCCGGGTTGGAACTATGGCTACACCTTC. Protein: CASSPPGWNYGYTF.

In its sample, this clonotype was seen a few times. The chain combines TRBV12-3 or TRBV12-4 with TRBJ1-5; D unclear. The CDR3 has 13 residues. Trimming cost V 6 bases and J 5 bases, with 11 bases left between them. DNA for the CDR3: TGTGCCAGCAGCCCAACAGTATATCAGCCCCAGCATTTT. Translating it yields CASSPTVYQPQHF.

This clonotype was seen at least ten times. The rearrangement uses TRBV5-6 and TRBJ1-2; the match to TRBD1 covers 7 bases. V was clipped by 4 bases and J by 8 bases; unmatched bases: 8. Germline loops: CDR1 SGHDT, CDR2 YYEEEE. The CDR3 runs to 13 residues. CDR3 coding DNA: TGTGCCAGCAGCCGGGACAGCTATATGGGCTACACCTTC. It yields the protein CASSRDSYMGYTF.

The rearrangement joins TRBV4-1 to TRBJ2-7; D not resolved. Looked up from germline, CDR1 is MGHRA and CDR2 is YSYEKL. The CDR3 has 13 amino acids. The V gene lost 2 bases and the J gene lost 2 bases, with 7 bases spanning the gap. CDR3 protein: CASSQSHAYEQYF. For the CDR3, the DNA is TGCGCCAGCAGCCAAAGCCATGCCTACGAGCAGTACTTC.

The genes are TRBV6-2 or TRBV6-3 and TRBJ2-5, with TRBD2 matching 7 bases. Germline-derived CDR1 and CDR2 are MNHEY and SVGEGT. After removal of 8 bases from V and 5 bases from J, the junction contained 11 bases not matched to a gene. The CDR3 extends over 14 amino acids. The DNA for the CDR3 is TGTGCCAGCGGGCCGACTAGCCCAAGGGAGACCCAGTACTTC. Encoded protein: CASGPTSPRETQYF.

This clonotype was observed at least ten times. This chain uses TRBV7-6 with TRBJ1-2; TRBD1 agrees at 9 bases. CDR1 and CDR2 (germline): SGHVS, FNYEAQ. The CDR3 contains 16 residues. V shed 1 base, J shed 3 bases, and the junction held 6 bases outside the gene matches. The DNA of the CDR3 is TGTGCCAGCAGCTTAGAACAGGGGGCTCCCTACTATGGCTACACCTTC. The encoded protein is CASSLEQGAPYYGYTF.

The table lists this clonotype with many counts. The chain employs TRBV29-1 and TRBJ2-5; TRBD1 might be the D (6 bases). CDR3 size: 14 residues. Germline loops: CDR1 SQVTM, CDR2 ANQGSEA. Trimming took 3 bases from V and 4 from J, leaving 15 bases between them. In nucleotides, the CDR3 is TGCAGCGTTGAGGGACACTCAATTTTAGAGACCCAGTACTTC. Translation: CSVEGHSILETQYF.

This clonotype was counted at least ten times. The chain combines TRBV7-9 with TRBJ1-2; TRBD1 matches at 10 bases. The germline V gene encodes CDR1 SEHNR and CDR2 FQNEAQ (reference sequence). The CDR3 length is 13 residues. V lost 7 bases and J lost 8; bases outside the gene matches: 7. The CDR3 DNA is TGTGCCAGCATGGGGACAGGGGATCGCGGCTACACCTTC. It specifies CASMGTGDRGYTF. The whole variable domain, remainder taken from reference TRBV7-9 and TRBJ1-2, is DTGVSQNPRHKITKRGQNVTFRCDPISEHNRLYWYRQTLGQGPEFLTYFQNEAQLEKSRLLSDRFSAERPKGSFSTLEIQRTEQGDSAMYLCASMGTGDRGYTFGSGTRLTVV.

In its sample, this clonotype was seen many times. V gene TRBV19 combines with J gene TRBJ1-5, with TRBD1 identical over 12 bases. The length of the CDR3 is 16 residues. Per germline, CDR1 LNHDA and CDR2 SQIVND (reference sequence). J was trimmed by 7 bases and V by 2 bases; bases with no gene match: 6. DNA for the CDR3: TGTGCCAGTAGTATACTGGGGACAGGGGGCGGGCAGCCCCAGCATTTT. It translates to CASSILGTGGGQPQHF.

V and J are TRBV6-6 and TRBJ2-5; 8 bases are shared with TRBD1. Trimming removed 4 bases from V and 5 bases from J; junction bases left unmatched: 6. Germline CDR1 reads MNHNY; CDR2 reads SVGAGI (reference sequence). There are 14 residues in the CDR3. CDR3 sequence reads: CASSSRRTGETQYF. The CDR3 nucleotides are TGTGCCAGCAGTTCCCGTCGGACAGGGGAGACCCAGTACTTC.

The table lists this clonotype with many counts. This sequence joins TRBV7-2 and TRBJ1-1; 11 nucleotides agree with TRBD1. J gave up 4 bases and V 1 base, and 5 bases lay outside the gene matches. Germline CDR1 SGHTA, CDR2 FQGNSA. The CDR3 runs to 16 residues. The CDR3 DNA sequence: TGTGCCAGCAGCTTAGTTTGGGGACAGGGGGGCACTGAAGCTTTCTTT. It codes for CASSLVWGQGGTEAFF.

A remark on this clonotype: A much larger clone lies one base from this, so it may be a read error. CDR3 nucleotides: TGTGCCAGCAGCGCAGACCCGGACGGGAGCTCCTGCGAGCAGTACTTC. It specifies CASSADPDGSSCEQYF. This chain joins TRBV2 and TRBJ2-7; TRBD2 is a possible D gene (6 bases). The CDR3 is made up of 16 amino acids. Germline CDR1 reads SNHLY; CDR2 reads FYNNEI.

This clonotype has a count of ten or more. This sequence joins TRBV14 and TRBJ1-4; D is perhaps TRBD1 (5 bases). The germline gives CDR1 SGHDN, CDR2 FVKESK. Trimming left V 0 bases short and J 6 bases short, with 11 bases between. This CDR3 comprises 15 residues. The CDR3, as DNA: TGTGCCAGCAGCCAAGATCTCCGGGGCCATGAAAAACTGTTTTTT. This translates into CASSQDLRGHEKLFF.

This clonotype appeared a single time. The chain couples TRBV5-1 to TRBJ2-6, with D possibly matching TRBD1 (6 bases). The CDR3 has 16 amino acids. Germline CDR1 reads SGHRS; CDR2 reads YFSETQ. V was cut by 5 bases and J by 4 bases, with 16 bases left in between. The CDR3 region has the DNA TGCGCCAGCAGTCCGACAGGAGCGTTCGGGGCCAACGTCCTGACTTTC. As protein: CASSPTGAFGANVLTF.

This chain connects TRBV10-3 to TRBJ2-5, with unresolved D. CDR1 is ENHRY, CDR2 SYGVKD, per germline. The CDR3 spans 10 residues. Trimming removed 8 bases from V and 5 bases from J, with 6 bases in between. CDR3 residues: CAIETETQYF. CDR3 sequence (DNA): TGTGCCATCGAGACGGAGACCCAGTACTTC.

This clonotype was counted ten times or more. The chain uses TRBV2 and TRBJ1-4; D may be TRBD1 (5 bases). CDR3 length equals 12 residues. Trimming cost V 6 bases and J 8 bases, with 10 bases left between them. Germline CDR1 and CDR2: SNHLY and FYNNEI. CDR3 sequence: CASRGQGEKLFF. Written as DNA, the CDR3 is TGTGCCAGCAGGGGGCAAGGAGAAAAACTGTTTTTT.